Each of the 14 T cell receptor beta chains below was sequenced from the same sample in a study of blood T cell repertoires in COVID-19. The repertoire was sequenced with immunoSEQ multiplex PCR; TCRdb's copy has only in-frame clones and lacks some. The sample consists of approximately 210,000 clones, roughly four fifths of them appearing once. Sequencing was carried out using peripheral blood. Receptor source: a woman aged 40 to 50 with acute or convalescent COVID-19.

The chain combines TRBV29-1 with TRBJ1-2; weak D call: TRBD1 (6 bases). The CDR3 is 12 residues long. The V gene's germline CDR1 is SQVTM and CDR2 ANQGSEA. Trimming took off 2 bases at V and 6 bases at J, with 10 bases between the two ends. The CDR3 region has the DNA TGCAGCGTTGAAACAGGGAACGATGGCTACACCTTC. Translation: CSVETGNDGYTF.

This clone has more than one count but fewer than ten. In DNA, the CDR3 is TGTGCCATCAGTGAATCTAGCGGGGGGGGCTACGAGCAGTACTTC. This codes for CAISESSGGGYEQYF. V usage is TRBV10-3 and J usage is TRBJ2-7; 12 positions match TRBD2. The CDR3 totals 15 residues. The junction had 3 bases not matched to a gene; V was cut back by 3 bases and J by 3 bases. In germline, CDR1 is ENHRY, CDR2 SYGVKD.

This chain connects TRBV30 to TRBJ2-5, with unresolved D. The CDR3 totals 12 residues. Per germline, CDR1 GTSNPN and CDR2 SVGIG (reference sequence). V lost 4 bases to trimming and J lost 5 bases, with 11 bases between them. The CDR3 nucleotides are TGTGCCTGGACCTCGACCGGGGAGACCCAGTACTTC. Its protein product is CAWTSTGETQYF. The complete variable domain, with remaining parts taken from reference TRBV30 and TRBJ2-5, reads SQTIHQWPATLVQPVGSPLSLECTVEGTSNPNLYWYRQAAGRGLQLLFYSVGIGQISSEVPQNLSASRPQDRQFILSSKKLLLSDSGFYLCAWTSTGETQYFGPGTRLLVL.

The chain recombines TRBV9 with TRBJ2-7, with 8 bases aligning to TRBD2. Germline loops: CDR1 SGDLS, CDR2 YYNGEE. The CDR3 extends over 12 amino acids. The V and J ends lost 0 bases and 9 bases, in that order; junction bases with no gene match: 2. CDR3 loop: CASSVAGGMQYF. The DNA for the CDR3 is TGTGCCAGCAGCGTAGCGGGGGGGATGCAGTACTTC.

This chain's CDR3 is CSVADRGHSYEQYF. The CDR3 bases are TGCAGCGTGGCGGACAGGGGGCATTCCTACGAGCAGTACTTC. V gene TRBV29-1 combines with J gene TRBJ2-7; TRBD1 matches 11 bases. Germline lookup yields CDR1 SQVTM and CDR2 ANQGSEA. This CDR3 spans 14 amino acids. The junction had 5 bases not matched to a gene; V was cut back by 6 bases and J by 1 base.

This clone was seen once. CDR3 region: CASSLSRGTEAFF. CDR3 bases: TGTGCCAGCAGTTTATCCAGGGGCACTGAAGCTTTCTTT. The V call is TRBV28, the J call TRBJ1-1; possible D gene TRBD1, 6 bases. The V end lost 1 base, the J end lost 4 bases, and 7 bases lay between the germline ends. The CDR3 contains 13 residues. Per the germline V gene, CDR1 is MDHEN and CDR2 is SYDVKM.

This clone was observed a handful of times. V and J are TRBV5-1 and TRBJ2-1; 10 bases are a match to TRBD1. The V segment lost 7 bases and the J segment 7 bases; nucleotides outside the gene matches: 11. Germline CDR1 and CDR2: SGHRS and YFSETQ. CDR3 length equals 15 residues. The CDR3 nucleotides are TGCGCCAGCGGCCCACCGGGACAGGGGATGAATGAGCAGTTCTTC. It is translated as CASGPPGQGMNEQFF.

The rearrangement links TRBV6-5 to TRBJ2-7; 7 nucleotides align to TRBD1. This CDR3 is 12 amino acids long. Losses at the gene ends were 5 bases for V and 9 bases for J; bases not matched to a gene: 7. From germline, CDR1 is MNHEY and CDR2 SVGAGI. For the CDR3, the DNA is TGTGCCAGCAGTAAGGGACAGACGGGGCAGTACTTC. Translation gives CASSKGQTGQYF.

This rearrangement joins TRBV12-5 to TRBJ2-7; D perhaps matches TRBD1 (6 bases). V was clipped by 6 bases and J by 2 bases, with 11 bases between them. Per germline, CDR1 LGHNT and CDR2 FRNRAP. This CDR3 is built from 13 residues. This CDR3 reads CASGKGVTYEQYF. The CDR3 DNA follows: TGTGCTAGTGGAAAGGGGGTCACCTACGAGCAGTACTTC.

The chain joins TRBV19 to TRBJ2-4; 8 positions agree with TRBD1. Looked up from germline, CDR1 is LNHDA and CDR2 is SQIVND (reference sequence). Unmatched junction bases numbered 11, after V lost 4 bases and J lost 12 bases. This CDR3 region has 14 residues. CDR3 amino acids: CASSTEGQGSDQYF. CDR3 DNA sequence: TGTGCCAGTAGTACCGAAGGACAGGGCTCCGATCAGTACTTC.

The rearrangement uses TRBV9 and TRBJ2-3; TRBD2 agrees at 11 bases. There are 18 residues in the CDR3. From germline, CDR1 is SGDLS and CDR2 YYNGEE. J gave up 0 bases and V 2 bases, and 8 bases lay outside the gene matches. As DNA, the CDR3 is TGTGCCAGCAGCGTCCTGGGACTAGCGGAGTATAGCACAGATACGCAGTATTTT. Translating it yields CASSVLGLAEYSTDTQYF.

The V gene is TRBV14, the J gene TRBJ2-1; no reliable D call. There are 12 residues in the CDR3. The germline V gene has CDR1 SGHDN and CDR2 FVKESK. V was clipped by 1 base and J by 10 bases, with 8 bases between them. The CDR3 loop reads CASSQGPSEQFF. As DNA, the CDR3 is TGTGCCAGCAGCCAAGGTCCTTCGGAGCAGTTCTTC.

The chain employs TRBV30 and TRBJ1-4; 8 bases fit TRBD1. The CDR3 totals 13 residues. Germline CDR1 GTSNPN, CDR2 SVGIG (reference sequence). With 4 bases clipped from V and 8 bases from J, the junction kept 6 bases outside the gene matches. Written as DNA, the CDR3 is TGTGCCTGGATGGACAGGGCTACGGAAAAACTGTTTTTT. Encoded protein: CAWMDRATEKLFF.

The DNA for the CDR3 is TGCGCCAGCCACCACGGGGGGAACTACGAGCAGTACTTC. Its protein product is CASHHGGNYEQYF. The chain uses TRBV10-2 and TRBJ2-7; TRBD2 matches 7 bases. The CDR3 covers 13 residues. CDR1 is WSHSY and CDR2 is SAAADI in the germline V gene. With V trimmed by 8 bases and J by 3 bases, 7 bases remained unmatched.